The entry below describes one T cell receptor (beta chain). This sample is part of a study of blood T cell repertoires in COVID-19. Study in general: Samples of COVID-19 (acute and convalescent) were obtained from the United States, Italy and Spain. T cells, B-cell-depleted T cells, or PBMCs supplied cDNA or gDNA.

Germline V gene sequence: CDR1 GTSNPN, CDR2 SVGIG (reference sequence). V was clipped by 0 bases and J by 0 bases, with 9 bases between them. CDR3 length: 15 residues. In the authors' methods: Quantification of nucleated cells was approximated via reference gene primer amplification. Repertoires were generated with immunoSEQ multiplex PCR, while TCRdb's copy carries only in-frame clones and drops some. V, J and clone size derive from that table, while D and trimming were established from the DNA sequence. The data show approximately 400,000 clones, 88% seen once. Sequencing was carried out using peripheral blood. V is TRBV30 and J is TRBJ1-3; D is unresolved. This receptor was taken from a woman in her forties or fifties with COVID-19, enrolled during active disease. The DNA of the CDR3 is TGTGCCTGGAGTGTACATCGAACCTCTGGAAACACCATATATTTT. Its translation is CAWSVHRTSGNTIYF.